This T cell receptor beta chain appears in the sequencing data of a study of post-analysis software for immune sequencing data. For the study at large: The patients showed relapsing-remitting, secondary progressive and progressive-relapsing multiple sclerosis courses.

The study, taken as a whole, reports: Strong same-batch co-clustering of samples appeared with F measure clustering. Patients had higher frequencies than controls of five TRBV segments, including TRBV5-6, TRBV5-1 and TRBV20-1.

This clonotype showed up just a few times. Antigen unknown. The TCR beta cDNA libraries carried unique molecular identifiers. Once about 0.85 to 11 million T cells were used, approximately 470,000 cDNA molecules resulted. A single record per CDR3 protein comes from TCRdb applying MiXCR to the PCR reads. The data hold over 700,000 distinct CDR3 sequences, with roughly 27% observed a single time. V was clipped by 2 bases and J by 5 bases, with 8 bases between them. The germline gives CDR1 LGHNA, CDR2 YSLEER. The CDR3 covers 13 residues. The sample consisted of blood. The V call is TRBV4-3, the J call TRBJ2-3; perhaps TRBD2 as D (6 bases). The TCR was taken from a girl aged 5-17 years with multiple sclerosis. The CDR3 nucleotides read TGCGCCAGCAGCCAACGGGACTTAGATACGCAGTATTTT. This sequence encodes CASSQRDLDTQYF.